The T cell receptor beta chain described here comes from a study of T cells in Graves' hyperthyroidism and ophthalmopathy (dated by TCRdb to the late 2010s). About the study as a whole: Peripheral blood samples were taken at initial diagnosis, before any treatment was given. TCR V-J signatures able to tell the groups apart were searched for in a discovery cohort of 95 or so patients, of whom more than 40 had Graves' ophthalmopathy and around 58 had stable Graves' hyperthyroidism. Prospective prediction of ophthalmopathy was tested in an independent validation cohort of 18 hyperthyroidism patients and roughly 16 patients who later progressed to ophthalmopathy. The approximately 100 discovery patients were randomly split 7:3 into training and test sets. In addition, the study compared T-cell repertoires in thyroid tissue and in blood from six Graves' hyperthyroidism patients. After blood sampling, hyperthyroidism patients were treated with methimazole at a starting dose of 30 mg daily, and ophthalmopathy patients were treated with high-dose intravenous methylprednisolone. The paper reports TCR Vbeta CDR3 sequencing of about 140 peripheral blood samples: 43 ophthalmopathy, approximately 74 hyperthyroidism and approximately 17 progressor patients. Summary of the overall study and its limitations: Most expanded thyroid clonotypes (frequency above 0.001) were also found in blood, which suggests that blood repertoires may mirror thyroid immune responses. No statistical method was used to fix the sample size in advance, and group allocation was not hidden from the investigators. A 13 V-J signature model separated ophthalmopathy from stable hyperthyroidism, with approximately 86% sensitivity and roughly 84% specificity in cross-validation and 80%/75% in testing. In validation, the model predicted progression to ophthalmopathy a median of 6.5 months before onset, with roughly 71% sensitivity and 72.22% specificity.

From the cysteine through the phenylalanine, the CDR3 covers 14 amino acids. Only the CDR3 portion is preserved as DNA: 42 bases, with reading frame beginning at the first base. Reading the germline V gene gives CDR1 ENHRY and CDR2 SYGVKD. Trimming costs V 0 bases and J 6 bases, and their ends lie 11 bases apart. Ophthalmopathy patients had moderately to severely active disease, with a Clinical Activity Score of 3 or more, a NOSPECS grade of 4 or more, and a disease duration of less than 3 months. The study excluded patients with uncontrolled infections, other autoimmune diseases, pregnancy or lactation. Diagnoses were based on clinical symptoms, serum thyroxine and TRAb, thyroid ultrasound and orbital computed tomography. PBMCs were isolated from about 9.2 ml of fresh peripheral blood by Ficoll-Paque density gradient centrifugation. Trizol reagent was used to extract total RNA, and RNA quality was then checked on an Agilent 2100 Bioanalyzer.

The TCR beta CDR3 regions were amplified from RNA transcripts. A first-round RT-PCR of the TCR CDR3 used the HTBI primer set with the Qiagen OneStep RT-PCR kit. A second multiplex PCR round built the libraries, followed by size selection and purification. The libraries were sequenced on an Illumina HiSeq2000 using paired-end 100 bp reads. Concerning the study's data processing: SOAPnuke was used to process the raw data, throwing out any read that contained adapters or uncalled bases, had a mean Phred below 15, or lacked an exact constant-primer or identifier match. COPE v1.2.5 was used to merge the high-quality paired reads, and each unique nucleotide sequence was defined as a clonotype. Clonotypes were aligned to IMGT TRBV, TRBD and TRBJ reference segments using MiTCR v1.1. The analysis was restricted to V-J combinations with a frequency above 0.0001, which together covered roughly 99% of the repertoires. The TCS score was defined as F50 (clonal expansion) divided by E x V (chaos), with BLOSUM62-based TCRdist calculated between CDR3 peptides within each V-J. Welch's t-statistics and random forest reduced roughly 540 V-J features to roughly 13, which were used in a naive Bayes classifier (R e1071). TCRdb reprocessing: public reads trimmed at Q25 with fastp, clones called with MiXCR, in-frame beta chains kept. Identical CDR3 proteins give one entry, which carries the most common genes and DNA. For this entry, the V and J calls and clone size follow TCRdb and not the study's own pipeline. The sample profile shows 660,000 or so distinct CDR3 sequences; 20% to 25% of them were found once. The top ten clones comprise 30% to 40% of the sample.

This clonotype was detected ten times or more. Its target antigen remains unknown. No much larger clonotype is one base removed from it; base qualities were not supplied. The chain was built from TRBV10-3 and TRBJ1-1, with a tentative D gene TRBD1 over 5 matching bases. This clonotype was sampled from a man aged 25 to 45 with Graves' ophthalmopathy. The sample taken for sequencing was blood. The nucleotide sequence is given as TGTGCCATCAGTGAGTCCCAATCAGGGTCTGAAGCTTTCTTT. Protein translation: CAISESQSGSEAFF.